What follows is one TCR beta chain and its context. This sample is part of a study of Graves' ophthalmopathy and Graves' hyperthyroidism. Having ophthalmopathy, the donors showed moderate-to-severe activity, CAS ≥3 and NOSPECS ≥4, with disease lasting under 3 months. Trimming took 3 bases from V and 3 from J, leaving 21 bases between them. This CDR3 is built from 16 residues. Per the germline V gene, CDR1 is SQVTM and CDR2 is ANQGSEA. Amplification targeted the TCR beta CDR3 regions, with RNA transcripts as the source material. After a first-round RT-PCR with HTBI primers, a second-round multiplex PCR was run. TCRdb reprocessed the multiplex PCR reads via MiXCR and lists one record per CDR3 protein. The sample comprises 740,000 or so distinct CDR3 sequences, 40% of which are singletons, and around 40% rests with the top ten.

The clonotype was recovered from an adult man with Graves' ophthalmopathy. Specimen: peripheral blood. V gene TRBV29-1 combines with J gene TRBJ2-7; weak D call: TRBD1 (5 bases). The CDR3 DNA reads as TGCAGCGTTGATGAGCAGGGCCAGAACTATGGCTACGAGCAGTACTTC. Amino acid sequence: CSVDEQGQNYGYEQYF.